The 18 T cell receptor beta chains in this list originate from one sample, sequenced in a study of blood T cell repertoires in COVID-19. The table came from immunoSEQ multiplex PCR; TCRdb's copy has only in-frame clones and leaves some out. The table has about 74,000 clones, roughly nine tenths seen once. The sample was peripheral blood. The source is a human donor in a cohort sampled during active COVID-19.

The V and J genes are TRBV4-1 and TRBJ1-1, with a weak D call TRBD1 (6 bases). Germline CDR1 reads MGHRA; CDR2 reads YSYEKL. V lost 4 bases and J 4 bases, leaving 19 bases between the germline ends. The CDR3 extends over 16 amino acids. The DNA for the CDR3 is TGCGCCAGCAGCCGCCGCCTTCGGGGGGCTAGCACTGAAGCTTTCTTT. Translating it yields CASSRRLRGASTEAFF.

The sample holds one count of this clone. The V and J genes are TRBV2 and TRBJ2-1, with TRBD2 identical over 11 bases. CDR3 length: 15 residues. The germline V gene encodes CDR1 SNHLY and CDR2 FYNNEI. The trim removed 6 bases at V and 5 bases at J, leaving 6 bases unmatched. CDR3 sequence: CASRPLAGVNNEQFF. The CDR3 DNA sequence: TGTGCCAGCAGGCCACTAGCGGGAGTCAACAATGAGCAGTTCTTC. The variable domain in full, completed from reference TRBV2 and TRBJ2-1, reads EPEVTQTPSHQVTQMGQEVILRCVPISNHLYFYWYRQILGQKVEFLVSFYNNEISEKSEIFDDQFSVERPDGSNFTLKIRSTKLEDSAMYFCASRPLAGVNNEQFFGPGTRLTVL.

The V call is TRBV9, the J call TRBJ2-5; maybe TRBD2 (6 bases). V gave up 4 bases and J gave up 1 base, with 14 bases separating them. The CDR3 is 15 amino acids. Germline CDR1 reads SGDLS; CDR2 reads YYNGEE. The CDR3 sequence: CASSPTAGLQETQYF. In nucleotides, the CDR3 is TGTGCCAGCAGCCCTACCGCGGGGCTCCAAGAGACCCAGTACTTC.

V and J are TRBV9 and TRBJ2-3; D might be TRBD1 (6 bases). The length of the CDR3 is 16 residues. CDR1 SGDLS and CDR2 YYNGEE come from the germline V gene. The V end was cut by 2 bases, the J end by 2 bases, with 15 bases between. CDR3 coding DNA: TGTGCCAGCAGCGTTCGAGGGGGAGAGGTCACAGATACGCAGTATTTT. This gives the protein CASSVRGGEVTDTQYF.

This chain joins TRBV7-2 and TRBJ2-7; D unresolved. Trimming cost V 4 bases and J 1 base, with 8 bases left between them. This CDR3 is built from 13 residues. Germline values: CDR1 SGHTA, CDR2 FQGNSA. CDR3 sequence: CASSSPPSYEQYF. The CDR3 DNA sequence: TGTGCCAGCAGCTCCCCCCCATCCTACGAGCAGTACTTC.

V gene TRBV9 combines with J gene TRBJ1-2; 8 bases are a match to TRBD1. The ends lost 5 bases at V and 7 bases at J; junction bases unmatched: 7. CDR3 length equals 13 residues. Looked up from germline, CDR1 is SGDLS and CDR2 is YYNGEE. The DNA of the CDR3 is TGTGCCAGCAGTGACAGGGGTTTTGGTGGCTACACCTTC. Translating gives CASSDRGFGGYTF.

The chain has TRBV4-3 and TRBJ1-4, with 8 bases matching TRBD1. The CDR3 length is 17 residues. Germline assignment: CDR1 LGHNA and CDR2 YSLEER. Trimming removed 0 bases from V and 3 bases from J; junction bases left unmatched: 6. As DNA, the CDR3 is TGCGCCAGCAGCCAAGAACCAGGGGGCGTCCCTAATGAAAAACTGTTTTTT. It specifies CASSQEPGGVPNEKLFF.

V usage is TRBV19 and J usage is TRBJ2-3, with 12 bases identical to TRBD2. After removal of 5 bases from V and 5 bases from J, the junction contained 8 bases not matched to a gene. The CDR3 length is 16 residues. The germline gives CDR1 LNHDA, CDR2 SQIVND (reference sequence). Written as DNA, the CDR3 is TGTGCCAGTAGTGTCCTAGCGGGAGGGCAGGGAGATACGCAGTATTTT. Residues: CASSVLAGGQGDTQYF.

The chain employs TRBV4-3 and TRBJ2-3; D perhaps matches TRBD2 (5 bases). Germline V lookup: CDR1 LGHNA, CDR2 YSLEER. Trimming stripped 0 bases from V and 3 bases from J, with 13 bases between. This CDR3 is 16 amino acids long. CDR3 bases: TGCGCCAGCAGCCAAGATTTCCGGGGTAGGACAGATACGCAGTATTTT. Protein sequence: CASSQDFRGRTDTQYF.

The chain combines TRBV6-5 with TRBJ2-1; a possible D gene is TRBD2 (5 bases). CDR3 length equals 15 residues. Germline CDR1 MNHEY, CDR2 SVGAGI. Trimming pared 3 bases from V and 9 bases from J, leaving 18 bases between. In DNA form, the CDR3 reads TGTGCCAGCAGTTATTCGGATATGCCCGCGGGTGAGCAGTTCTTC. This codes for CASSYSDMPAGEQFF.

CDR3 amino acids: CASGLLAGQYEQYF. CDR3 sequence (DNA): TGTGCCAGCGGACTACTAGCGGGGCAATACGAGCAGTACTTC. The chain has TRBV27 and TRBJ2-7; 10 bases match TRBD2. The CDR3 runs to 14 residues. The V and J ends lost 8 bases and 4 bases, in that order; junction bases with no gene match: 8. Germline V gene lookup returns CDR1 MNHEY and CDR2 SMNVEV (reference sequence).

The chain has TRBV27 and TRBJ2-7, with TRBD1 matching 9 bases. This CDR3 comprises 15 residues. The V gene's germline CDR1 is MNHEY and CDR2 SMNVEV (reference sequence). V lost 5 bases, J lost 2 bases, and 7 bases stayed unmatched. CDR3 amino acids: CASSLGTGMAYEQYF. The CDR3 DNA follows: TGTGCCAGCAGTCTCGGGACAGGGATGGCCTACGAGCAGTACTTC.

A single count supports this clone. This chain uses TRBV7-3 with TRBJ2-3; D is uncertain. Trimming stripped 3 bases from V and 5 bases from J, with 6 bases between. This CDR3 comprises 12 residues. Germline assignment: CDR1 SGHTA and CDR2 FQGTGA. The CDR3 loop reads CASSFPGDTQYF. For the CDR3, the DNA is TGTGCCAGCAGCTTCCCGGGAGATACGCAGTATTTT.

This rearrangement joins TRBV6-6 to TRBJ2-1; the D gene is possibly TRBD2 (5 bases). The CDR3 totals 13 residues. V lost 6 bases, J lost 5 bases, and 11 bases lay in between. Germline CDR1 is MNHNY and CDR2 is SVGAGI (reference sequence). The CDR3 sequence is CASSPGTHNEQFF. In DNA, the CDR3 is TGTGCCAGCAGCCCGGGAACCCACAATGAGCAGTTCTTC.

This rearrangement joins TRBV11-1 to TRBJ2-7; TRBD1 aligns across 7 bases. The germline gives CDR1 SGHAT, CDR2 FQDESV (reference sequence). V lost 5 bases, J lost 2 bases, and 6 bases stayed unmatched. This CDR3 is built from 14 residues. The CDR3 DNA reads as TGTGCCAGCAGCGCCCGGACAGGAACCTACGAGCAGTACTTC. It is translated as CASSARTGTYEQYF.

The CDR3 region is CASSITARSGGQPQHF. DNA of the CDR3: TGTGCCAGTAGTATAACCGCCAGGTCGGGAGGTCAGCCCCAGCATTTT. The rearrangement uses TRBV19 and TRBJ1-5; no clear D. This CDR3 has 16 residues. Trimming shortened V by 2 bases and J by 6 bases, and 17 bases separated the two germline ends. Germline V gene data show CDR1 as LNHDA and CDR2 as SQIVND (reference sequence). Full variable domain (missing parts from reference TRBV19 and TRBJ1-5): DGGITQSPKYLFRKEGQNVTLSCEQNLNHDAMYWYRQDPGQGLRLIYYSQIVNDFQKGDIAEGYSVSREKKESFPLTVTSAQKNPTAFYLCASSITARSGGQPQHFGDGTRLSIL.

The V gene is TRBV27, the J gene TRBJ2-5; 9 nucleotides line up with TRBD2. The CDR3 loop spans 15 amino acids. V dropped 6 bases and J dropped 2; count of bases not matched to a gene: 7. Germline loops: CDR1 MNHEY, CDR2 SMNVEV (reference sequence). The CDR3 DNA is TGTGCCAGCAGACCCGGGACTAGCACACAAGAGACCCAGTACTTC. Amino acid sequence: CASRPGTSTQETQYF.

V usage is TRBV21-1 and J usage is TRBJ1-4; the D call of TRBD1 is as the table states it, not checked on the DNA. TRBV21-1 is a documented pseudogene. CDR3 size: 18 residues. CDR3 coding DNA: TGTGCCAGCAGCTCCCCGGGACAGGGGATTGCAACTAATGAAAAACTGTTTTTT. Translation: CASSSPGQGIATNEKLFF.